This TCR beta chain appears in the sequencing data of a study of control samples from healthy donors and cancer patients. Repertoires were generated with immunoSEQ multiplex PCR, while TCRdb's copy carries only in-frame clones and drops some. The repertoire holds 120,000 or so clones, with around 87% as singletons. V shed 2 bases, J shed 2 bases, and the junction held 6 bases outside the gene matches. This CDR3 comprises 15 residues. From germline, CDR1 is KGHSH and CDR2 LQKENI. This chain connects TRBV18 to TRBJ2-7; 7 nucleotides line up with TRBD2. The sequencing input was blood. This TCR was sampled from a man aged 40-55 years in good health. The CDR3 nucleotides read TGTGCCAGCTCACCAATAGGCGGGGGAACCTACGAGCAGTACTTC. Its translation: CASSPIGGGTYEQYF. The full variable domain, completed using reference TRBV18 and TRBJ2-7, is NAGVMQNPRHLVRRRGQEARLRCSPMKGHSHVYWYRQLPEEGLKFMVYLQKENIIDESGMPKERFSAEFPKEGPSILRIQQVVRGDSAAYFCASSPIGGGTYEQYFGPGTRLTVT.